These 22 T cell receptor beta chains were sequenced from one sample in a study of naive and memory T cell subsets. Study-level points and caveats: A few larger clonotypes appeared in naive repertoires, especially CD8, possibly memory cells re-expressing CD45RA.

Two oligonucleotides, mixed equimolar, formed the beta constant-region primer covering TRBC1 and TRBC2. Ligated cDNA was amplified by four rounds of PCR with nested alpha and beta constant-region primers and SP2. TCRdb ran MiXCR on the UMI-ligation and nested PCR reads and lists one entry per CDR3 protein. The top ten clones hold around 0.13% of a sample with roughly 92,000 distinct CDR3 sequences, about 11% of them seen once. Antigens of these TCRs are unknown. Specimen: naive CD4+ T cells from blood. Receptors originate from a human donor in good health.

With respect to this clonotype: A read error may produce the germline difference seen at one junction end. The genes are TRBV7-9 and TRBJ2-7; D gene uncertain. The germline V gene encodes CDR1 SEHNR and CDR2 FQNEAQ (reference sequence). The CDR3 runs 9 residues. CDR3 coding DNA: TGTGCCAGCAGTCCCAGGTCCCACTTC. Translated, it gives CASSPRSHF.

This clonotype occurred many times. The chain has TRBV21-1 and TRBJ2-1; no check of the table's D call, TRBD2, against the DNA was made. TRBV21-1 is a pseudogene segment. CDR3 size: 16 residues. For the CDR3, the DNA is TGTGCCAGCAGCATCCGTTGGCGGGGGGGCGTGAATGAGCAGTTCTTC. It codes for CASSIRWRGGVNEQFF.

The V gene is TRBV7-8, the J gene TRBJ1-1; no firm D call. Trimming took 2 bases from V and 1 from J, leaving 8 bases between them. This CDR3 contains 14 residues. Germline V lookup: CDR1 SGHVS, CDR2 FQNEAQ. The CDR3 here is CASSLQSGNTEAFF. The CDR3 DNA sequence: TGTGCCAGCAGCTTACAGTCCGGGAACACTGAAGCTTTCTTT.

CDR3 DNA sequence: TGTGCCAGCAGAAGAGGATTCACCGATACGCAGTATTTT. As protein: CASRRGFTDTQYF. This chain uses TRBV6-5 with TRBJ2-3; no clear D gene. CDR3 length: 13 residues. Germline V gene lookup returns CDR1 MNHEY and CDR2 SVGAGI. Between the trimmed V and J ends, which lost 6 bases and 6 bases, there was a span of 13 bases.

The chain carries TRBV29-1 and TRBJ2-7, with D perhaps TRBD1 (5 bases). The CDR3 is made up of 13 amino acids. Germline lookup yields CDR1 SQVTM and CDR2 ANQGSEA. The germline V and J ends were trimmed by 3 bases and 6 bases, with 15 bases remaining between them. CDR3 sequence reads: CSVETPPGSEQYF. CDR3 DNA: TGCAGCGTTGAGACCCCCCCAGGGTCCGAGCAGTACTTC.

The V and J genes are TRBV11-2 and TRBJ1-4; D perhaps matches TRBD1 (6 bases). V dropped 1 base and J dropped 7 bases, with 13 bases sitting between them. Germline values: CDR1 SGHAT, CDR2 FQNNGV. There are 15 residues in the CDR3. CDR3 nucleotides: TGTGCCAGCAGCTTAGTGCGGGGAGGGGGTGAAAAACTGTTTTTT. The encoded protein is CASSLVRGGGEKLFF.

The chain uses TRBV7-2 and TRBJ1-6; TRBD1 agrees at 7 bases. The CDR3 has 14 residues. V trimming: 5 bases; J trimming: 10 bases; junction bases outside the gene matches: 8. Germline V gene data show CDR1 as SGHTA and CDR2 as FQGNSA. Here the CDR3 reads CASSEGQVASPLHF. DNA for the CDR3: TGTGCCAGCAGCGAAGGACAGGTCGCCTCACCCCTCCACTTT.

In this sample, this clonotype turned up a few times. This sequence joins TRBV20-1 and TRBJ2-1; the match to TRBD2 covers 9 bases. Germline values: CDR1 DFQATT, CDR2 SNEGSKA (reference sequence). The V and J ends lost 6 bases and 4 bases, in that order; junction bases with no gene match: 7. The CDR3 consists of 14 residues. The CDR3 loop reads CSAGTSPRYNEQFF. The CDR3 DNA reads as TGCAGTGCCGGGACTAGCCCGCGTTACAATGAGCAGTTCTTC.

The chain is built from TRBV29-1 and TRBJ1-5, with D possibly TRBD1 on 6 matching bases. This CDR3 spans 15 amino acids. V dropped 6 bases and J dropped 2 bases, with 17 bases sitting between them. CDR1 is SQVTM, CDR2 ANQGSEA, per germline. CDR3 sequence (DNA): TGCAGCGTCTCCGACACAGGGCAGGGCAATCAGCCCCAGCATTTT. Translation: CSVSDTGQGNQPQHF.

Only a few counts were recorded for this clonotype. The DNA for the CDR3 is TGCGCCAGCAGCTTGGGTCGGACTCATGGTTCGGATACGCAGTATTTT. It translates to CASSLGRTHGSDTQYF. The chain combines TRBV5-1 with TRBJ2-3; D may be TRBD2 (5 bases). The CDR3 totals 16 residues. The germline CDR1 and CDR2 sequences are SGHRS and YFSETQ. V was pared by 0 bases and J by 6 bases, with 17 bases between.

This clonotype was seen a few times. This chain links TRBV7-2 with TRBJ1-4, with unresolved D. V lost 1 base and J lost 11, with 11 bases in between. The CDR3 has 13 residues. Germline CDR1 reads SGHTA; CDR2 reads FQGNSA. The CDR3 nucleotides read TGTGCCAGCAGCTTAGATTACCCTATCAAACTGTTTTTT. Its translation: CASSLDYPIKLFF.

This clonotype has only a few counts. The CDR3 loop reads CAVRQGVNQPQHF. The CDR3 DNA sequence: TGTGCCGTCAGACAGGGAGTTAATCAGCCCCAGCATTTT. The chain has TRBV6-2 or TRBV6-3 and TRBJ1-5; TRBD1 agrees at 7 bases. The CDR3 is 13 residues long. The junction had 8 bases not matched to a gene; V was cut back by 11 bases and J by 4 bases. Germline V gives CDR1 MNHEY, CDR2 SVGEGT.

This clonotype was seen a few times. CDR3 sequence (DNA): TGTGCCAGCAGCCCAATAGGGACTAGCGGGATCTACAATGAGCAGTTCTTC. Translated, it gives CASSPIGTSGIYNEQFF. V is TRBV7-3 and J is TRBJ2-1; 13 positions agree with TRBD2. The CDR3 consists of 17 residues. Per germline, CDR1 SGHTA and CDR2 FQGTGA. V trimming: 5 bases; J trimming: 3 bases; junction bases outside the gene matches: 7.

This clonotype was seen many times. The chain uses TRBV6-5 and TRBJ2-1; 8 positions match TRBD2. The ends lost 6 bases at V and 6 bases at J; junction bases unmatched: 7. The CDR3 consists of 14 residues. The germline CDR1 and CDR2 sequences are MNHEY and SVGAGI. CDR3 region: CASSPSGRSNEQFF. The CDR3 bases are TGTGCCAGCAGCCCGAGCGGGAGAAGCAATGAGCAGTTCTTC.

The V call is TRBV11-2, the J call TRBJ1-6; D possibly corresponds to TRBD1 (6 bases). CDR1 is SGHAT, CDR2 FQNNGV, per germline. This CDR3 region has 18 residues. V lost 5 bases and J 7 bases, leaving 24 bases between the germline ends. The CDR3 loop is CASSPYSAGARTNSPLHF. The CDR3 DNA follows: TGTGCCAGCAGCCCCTATTCGGCAGGGGCACGGACGAATTCACCCCTCCACTTT.

This clonotype was recorded many times. One end of the junction varies from germline; a read error may be responsible. The J gene is TRBJ2-5, the V gene TRBV7-7, with D unclear. Germline values: CDR1 SSHAT, CDR2 FNYEAQ (reference sequence). CDR3 size: 13 residues. The CDR3 bases are TGTGCTAGCAGCCGGATTTTGTTAGAGACCCAGTACTTC. This codes for CASSRILLETQYF.

V and J are TRBV20-1 and TRBJ1-2; unclear D gene. The CDR3 has 14 residues. Germline loops: CDR1 DFQATT, CDR2 SNEGSKA (reference sequence). The germline V and J ends were trimmed by 4 bases and 2 bases, with 14 bases remaining between them. CDR3 nucleotide sequence: TGCAGTGCTAAGGTCAATTCGGCCAACTATGGCTACACCTTC. Its protein product is CSAKVNSANYGYTF.

The gene calls are TRBV12-3 or TRBV12-4 and TRBJ2-1; D is undetermined. The V end lost 6 bases, the J end lost 2 bases, and 11 bases lay between the germline ends. This CDR3 is 14 amino acids long. DNA of the CDR3: TGTGCCAGCAGGTCGTCGGGCCCCTACAATGAGCAGTTCTTC. Encoded protein: CASRSSGPYNEQFF.

In this sample, this clonotype turned up a few times. A read error may produce the germline difference seen at one junction end. The chain is built from TRBV7-7 and TRBJ2-5; 8 positions agree with TRBD1. The CDR3 is 14 residues long. Germline CDR1 SSHAT, CDR2 FNYEAQ (reference sequence). CDR3 sequence reads: CASSPTGEQETQYF. CDR3 bases: TGTGCTAGCAGCCCGACAGGGGAGCAAGAGACCCAGTACTTC.

This chain links TRBV20-1 with TRBJ1-1; TRBD1 agrees at 7 bases. The CDR3 length is 14 residues. Germline loops: CDR1 DFQATT, CDR2 SNEGSKA (reference sequence). V lost 0 bases, J lost 7 bases, and 8 bases stayed unmatched. CDR3 residues: CSARDPGRQGEAFF. Written as DNA, the CDR3 is TGCAGTGCTAGAGATCCCGGGAGACAGGGTGAAGCTTTCTTT.

In this sample, this clonotype turned up a few times. The chain recombines TRBV24-1 with TRBJ2-3; D unclear. Germline lookup yields CDR1 KGHDR and CDR2 SFDVKD. Trimming removed 3 bases from V and 8 bases from J, with 11 bases in between. The CDR3 is 13 residues long. The CDR3 spells CATSDHFVGTQYF. The CDR3 DNA is TGTGCCACCAGTGATCACTTTGTTGGTACGCAGTATTTT.

The chain couples TRBV6-6 to TRBJ2-5; D may be TRBD2 (5 bases). Per the germline V gene, CDR1 is MNHNY and CDR2 is SVGAGI (reference sequence). Trimming cost V 6 bases and J 1 base, with 18 bases left between them. CDR3 length equals 16 residues. CDR3 amino acids: CASSLGILGSQETQYF. The DNA for the CDR3 is TGTGCCAGCAGCCTTGGGATACTAGGCAGCCAAGAGACCCAGTACTTC.